This T cell receptor beta chain was sequenced in a study of molecular identifiers for immune sequencing clone quantification. Study at large: Replicate experiments took RNA from roughly 20,000 or 100,000 naive CD8 cells, divided it five ways and sequenced four.

Source material for naive CD8 libraries was roughly 20,000 to 1,100,000 sorted cells, with 10%, 30% or 50% RNA. CD8+CD4-CCR7+CD45RA+ sorting gave the naive CD8 T cells. General study results and limits: Spiked Jurkat TCR RNA equal to one cell could reportedly be picked out among one million naive cells.

The CDR3 runs 14 residues. Trimming pared 4 bases from V and 6 bases from J, leaving 17 bases between. Germline V gives CDR1 GTSNPN, CDR2 SVGIG (reference sequence). TCRdb analysed the PCR reads with MiXCR anew, one entry per CDR3 protein. The sample has a few hundred thousand distinct CDR3 sequences, about 20% seen once. This clonotype came up a few times. The antigen is undetermined. V gene TRBV30 combines with J gene TRBJ2-3, with D perhaps matching TRBD2 (5 bases). Sequences were obtained from naive CD8+ T cells from blood, with Jurkat cell RNA spiked in. Subset described: FACS-sorted CD8+CD4-CCR7+CD45RA+ naive T cells. This clonotype was obtained from a human donor in good health. Some libraries in this study had Jurkat cell RNA spiked in. The CDR3 here is CAWTRGEASDTQYF. The CDR3 DNA is TGTGCCTGGACCCGGGGTGAGGCATCCGATACGCAGTATTTT.